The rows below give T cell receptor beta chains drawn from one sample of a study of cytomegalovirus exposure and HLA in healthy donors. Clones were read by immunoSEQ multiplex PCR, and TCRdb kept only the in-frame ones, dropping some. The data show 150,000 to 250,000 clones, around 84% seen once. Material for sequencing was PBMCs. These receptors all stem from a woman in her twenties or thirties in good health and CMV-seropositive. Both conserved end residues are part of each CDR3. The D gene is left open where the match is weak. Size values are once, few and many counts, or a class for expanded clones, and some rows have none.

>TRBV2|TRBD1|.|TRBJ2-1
CASSRDRVNEQFF
TGTGCCAGCAGTCGAGACAGGGTCAATGAGCAGTTCTTC
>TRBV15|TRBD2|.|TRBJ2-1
CATSRLAGVNEQFF
TGTGCCACCAGCAGGCTAGCGGGAGTCAATGAGCAGTTCTTC
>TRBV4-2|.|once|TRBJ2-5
CASSQDGARGATQYF
TGTGCCAGCAGCCAAGATGGCGCTCGGGGGGCGACCCAGTACTTC
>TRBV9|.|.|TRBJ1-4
CASSQRSGSAEKLFF
TGTGCCAGCAGCCAACGATCAGGGTCGGCTGAAAAACTGTTTTTT
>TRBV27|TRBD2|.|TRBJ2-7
CASSLFPGTSGKYEQYF
TGTGCCAGCAGTTTATTCCCCGGGACTAGCGGGAAATACGAGCAGTACTTC
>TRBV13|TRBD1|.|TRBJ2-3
CASSSTGTGEDTQYF
TGTGCCAGCAGCTCTACCGGGACAGGGGAAGATACGCAGTATTTT
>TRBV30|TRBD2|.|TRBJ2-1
CAWTVDRPSGRRGSSSYNEQFF
TGTGCCTGGACCGTAGACCGTCCTAGCGGGAGGCGGGGATCCTCCTCCTACAATGAGCAGTTCTTC
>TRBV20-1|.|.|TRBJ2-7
CSARDKYEQYF
TGCAGTGCTAGAGATAAATACGAGCAGTACTTC
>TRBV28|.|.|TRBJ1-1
CASSPSSEAFF
TGTGCCAGCAGTCCCTCTAGCGAAGCTTTCTTT
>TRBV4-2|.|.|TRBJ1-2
CASSQDVRRPIEGGYTF
TGTGCCAGCAGCCAAGATGTGCGGCGGCCCATAGAAGGCGGCTACACCTTC
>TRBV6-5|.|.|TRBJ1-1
CASSTLVGRTEAFF
TGTGCCAGCAGTACGCTAGTGGGTAGAACTGAAGCTTTCTTT
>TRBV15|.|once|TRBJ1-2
CATSRDRLSSYTF
TGTGCCACCAGCAGAGATAGACTTTCATCCTACACCTTC
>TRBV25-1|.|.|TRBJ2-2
CASSGGGATGELFF
TGTGCCAGCAGTGGGGGCGGGGCCACCGGGGAGCTGTTTTTT
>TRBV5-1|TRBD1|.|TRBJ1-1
CASSLRQGGDEAFF
TGCGCCAGCAGCTTGCGACAGGGCGGGGATGAAGCTTTCTTT
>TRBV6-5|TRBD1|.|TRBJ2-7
CASSGGQNSYEQYF
TGTGCCAGCAGTGGGGGACAGAACTCCTACGAGCAGTACTTC
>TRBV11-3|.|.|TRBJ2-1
CASSLRGLGNEQFF
TGTGCCAGCAGCTTAAGGGGACTGGGCAATGAGCAGTTCTTC
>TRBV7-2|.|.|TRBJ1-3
CASSPQTASGNTIYF
TGTGCCAGCAGCCCCCAGACAGCATCTGGAAACACCATATATTTT
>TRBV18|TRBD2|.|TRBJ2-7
CASSLSAVAGNSYEQYF
TGTGCCAGCTCACTATCGGCGGTAGCGGGAAACTCCTACGAGCAGTACTTC
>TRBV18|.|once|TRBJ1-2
CASSPAAGGSNPYGYTF
TGTGCCAGCTCACCTGCGGCCGGGGGATCAAACCCCTATGGCTACACCTTC
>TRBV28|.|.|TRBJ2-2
CASSLYLSGELFF
TGTGCCAGCAGTTTGTATTTGTCCGGGGAGCTGTTTTTT
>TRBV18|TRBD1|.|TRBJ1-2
CASSPSTGVPNYGYTF
TGTGCCAGCTCACCGTCGACAGGGGTCCCTAACTATGGCTACACCTTC
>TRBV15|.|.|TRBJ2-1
CATVSTVSYNEQFF
TGTGCCACCGTGTCGACTGTTTCCTACAATGAGCAGTTCTTC
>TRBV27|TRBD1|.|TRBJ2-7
CASSFGTGYEQYF
TGTGCCAGCAGTTTTGGGACAGGCTACGAGCAGTACTTC
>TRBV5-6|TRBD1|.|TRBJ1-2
CASSSGTGGWGGYTF
TGTGCCAGCAGCTCGGGGACAGGGGGATGGGGTGGCTACACCTTC
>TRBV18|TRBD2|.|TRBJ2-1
CASSLRVSGSSGSEQFF
TGTGCCAGCTCACTTAGAGTTAGCGGGAGTTCGGGCAGTGAGCAGTTCTTC
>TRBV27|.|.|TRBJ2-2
CASSFLGGRRNTGELFF
TGTGCCAGCAGTTTTCTTGGGGGGAGGAGGAACACCGGGGAGCTGTTTTTT
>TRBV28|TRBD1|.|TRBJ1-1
CASSPRQGVNTEAFF
TGTGCCAGCAGTCCGCGACAGGGGGTGAACACTGAAGCTTTCTTT
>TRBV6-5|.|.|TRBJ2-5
CASSYRTRETQYF
TGTGCCAGCAGTTACCGCACCCGGGAGACCCAGTACTTC
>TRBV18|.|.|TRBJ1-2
CASSARDGYTF
TGTGCCAGCTCAGCCAGGGATGGCTACACCTTC
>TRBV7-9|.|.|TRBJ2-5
CASNRGIRETQYF
TGTGCCAGCAACCGGGGGATTAGGGAGACCCAGTACTTC
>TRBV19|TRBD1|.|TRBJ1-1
CASSIAQGAAFF
TGTGCCAGTAGTATAGCACAGGGGGCAGCTTTCTTT
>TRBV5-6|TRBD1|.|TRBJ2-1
CASSGDSYNEQFF
TGTGCCAGCAGCGGGGACAGCTACAATGAGCAGTTCTTC
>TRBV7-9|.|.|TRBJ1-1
CASSLAGRGTNTEAFF
TGTGCCAGCAGCTTAGCGGGGAGAGGAACGAACACTGAAGCTTTCTTT